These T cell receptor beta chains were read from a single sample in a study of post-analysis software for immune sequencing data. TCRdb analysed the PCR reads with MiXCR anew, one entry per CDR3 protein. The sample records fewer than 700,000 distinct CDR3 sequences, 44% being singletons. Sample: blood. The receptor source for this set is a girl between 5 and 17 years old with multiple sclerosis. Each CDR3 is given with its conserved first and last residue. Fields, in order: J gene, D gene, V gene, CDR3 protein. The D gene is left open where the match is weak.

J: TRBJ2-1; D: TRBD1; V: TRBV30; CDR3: CAWSSDRERAYEQFF
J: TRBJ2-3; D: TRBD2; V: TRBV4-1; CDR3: CTSSQDSPSGEGDTQYF
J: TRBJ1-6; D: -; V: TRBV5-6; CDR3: CASSWTLESSYNSPLHF
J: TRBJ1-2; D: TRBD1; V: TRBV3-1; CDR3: CASSQEGDRGHYGYTF
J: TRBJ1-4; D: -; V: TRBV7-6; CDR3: CASRRVTNEKLFF
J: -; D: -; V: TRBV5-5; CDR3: CASSLGKYEQYF
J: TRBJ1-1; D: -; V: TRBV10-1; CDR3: CASSESSRGMAEAFF
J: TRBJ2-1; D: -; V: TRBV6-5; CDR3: CASSYSTTNEQFF
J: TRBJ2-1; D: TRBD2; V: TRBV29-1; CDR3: CSAKGTSAWNEQFF
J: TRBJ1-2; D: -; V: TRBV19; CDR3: CASSIQSGNPSGDGYTF
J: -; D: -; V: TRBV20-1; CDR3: CSARVRGLYEQYF
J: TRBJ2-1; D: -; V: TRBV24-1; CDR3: CATSDNSGDQQFF
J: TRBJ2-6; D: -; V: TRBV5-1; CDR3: CASSLTFNSGANVLTF
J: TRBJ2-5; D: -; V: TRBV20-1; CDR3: CSARDKDRRKETQYF
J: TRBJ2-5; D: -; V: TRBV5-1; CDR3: CASSPIVSRGSETQYF
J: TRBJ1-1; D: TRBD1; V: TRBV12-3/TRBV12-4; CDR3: CASSLGTVTEAFF
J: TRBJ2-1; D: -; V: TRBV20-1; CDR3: CRVVSHNEQFF
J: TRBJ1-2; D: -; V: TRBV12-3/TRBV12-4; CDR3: CASSLSSGRYTF
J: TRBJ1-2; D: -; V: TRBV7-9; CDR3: CASSSDIGYTF
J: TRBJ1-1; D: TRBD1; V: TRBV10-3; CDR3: CAIRGDRGNTEAFF
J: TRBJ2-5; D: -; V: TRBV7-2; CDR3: CASSLERYGETQYF
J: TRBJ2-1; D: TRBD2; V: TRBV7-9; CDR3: CASSLKVAGAYNEQFF